This T cell receptor (beta chain) emerged from a study of T cell changes during pregnancy in multiple sclerosis. Measured with immunoSEQ multiplex PCR; TCRdb has only the in-frame clones, and not every one. The repertoire holds about 70,000 clones, with around 94% as singletons. This clone was detected a few times. There are 16 residues in the CDR3. The germline V and J ends were trimmed by 0 bases and 7 bases, with 16 bases remaining between them. The germline V gene encodes CDR1 MNHNY and CDR2 SVGAGI (reference sequence). The sample here was peripheral blood, taken in the third trimester of pregnancy. The chain combines TRBV6-6 with TRBJ2-1; D may be TRBD1 (6 bases). This clonotype was sampled from a female donor with multiple sclerosis, enrolled in a pregnancy study. The CDR3 sequence: CASSYSPSTGGNEQFF. The CDR3 bases are TGTGCCAGCAGTTACTCCCCATCGACAGGCGGGAATGAGCAGTTCTTC.